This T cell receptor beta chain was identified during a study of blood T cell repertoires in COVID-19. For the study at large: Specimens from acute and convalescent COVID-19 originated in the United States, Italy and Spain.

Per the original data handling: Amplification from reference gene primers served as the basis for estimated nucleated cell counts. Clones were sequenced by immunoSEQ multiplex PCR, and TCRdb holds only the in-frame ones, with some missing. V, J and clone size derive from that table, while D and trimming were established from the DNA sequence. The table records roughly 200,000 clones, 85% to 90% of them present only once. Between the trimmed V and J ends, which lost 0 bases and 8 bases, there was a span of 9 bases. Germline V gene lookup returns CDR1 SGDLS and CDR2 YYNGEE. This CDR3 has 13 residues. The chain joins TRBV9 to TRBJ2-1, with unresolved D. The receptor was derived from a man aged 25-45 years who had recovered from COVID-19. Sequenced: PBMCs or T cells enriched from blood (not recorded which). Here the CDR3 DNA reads TGTGCCAGCAGCGTAGCTAGTACGTATGAGCAGTTCTTC. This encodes CASSVASTYEQFF.